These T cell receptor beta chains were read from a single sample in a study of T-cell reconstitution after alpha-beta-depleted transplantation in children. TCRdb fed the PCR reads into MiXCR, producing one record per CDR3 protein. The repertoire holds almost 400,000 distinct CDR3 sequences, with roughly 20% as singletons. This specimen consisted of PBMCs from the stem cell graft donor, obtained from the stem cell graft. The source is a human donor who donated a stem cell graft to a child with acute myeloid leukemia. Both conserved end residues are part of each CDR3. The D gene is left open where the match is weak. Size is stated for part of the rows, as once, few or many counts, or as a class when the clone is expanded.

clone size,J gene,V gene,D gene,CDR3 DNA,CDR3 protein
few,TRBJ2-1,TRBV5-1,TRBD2,TGCGCCAGCAGCTTGGCGGCTAGCGGCAATGAGCAGTTCTTC,CASSLAASGNEQFF
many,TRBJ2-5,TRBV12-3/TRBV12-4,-,TGTGCCAGCACCCAAAGCTGGGAGGAGACCCAGTACTTC,CASTQSWEETQYF
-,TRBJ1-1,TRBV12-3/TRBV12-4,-,TGTGCCAGCAGCTGGGGGGGCGGGGGCACTGAAGCTTTCTTT,CASSWGGGGTEAFF
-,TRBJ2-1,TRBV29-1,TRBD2,TGCAGCGTTGATAGGGCGGGAGGGTACAATGAGCAGTTCTTC,CSVDRAGGYNEQFF
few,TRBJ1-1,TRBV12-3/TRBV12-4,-,TGTGCCAGCAGTGCAACGCAGGGTTTGAGTACTGAAGCTTTCTTT,CASSATQGLSTEAFF
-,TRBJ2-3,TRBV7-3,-,TGTGCCAGCAGCCAATCGTCTACCTCAGATACGCAGTATTTT,CASSQSSTSDTQYF
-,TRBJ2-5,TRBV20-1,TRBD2,TGCAGTGCTAGAGACTCCCAGCGGGAGTTCCGAGAGACCCAGTACTTC,CSARDSQREFRETQYF
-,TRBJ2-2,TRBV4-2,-,TGTGCCAGCAGCCAAGCTAGTGGCGGGGAGCTGTTTTTT,CASSQASGGELFF
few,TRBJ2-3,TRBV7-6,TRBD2,TGTGCCAGCAGCTTAGTCGCGGGAGATTCAGATACGCAGTATTTT,CASSLVAGDSDTQYF
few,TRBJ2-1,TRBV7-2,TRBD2,TGTGCCAGCAGCTTAGGGGTTAGCGGGAGCTCCTACAATGAGCAGTTCTTC,CASSLGVSGSSYNEQFF
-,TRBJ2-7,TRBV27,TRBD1,TGTGCCAGCAGTTTATCGACAGGGGGCGCAGCCTACGAGCAGTACTTC,CASSLSTGGAAYEQYF
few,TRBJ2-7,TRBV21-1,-,TGTGCCAGCAGCCCCGCCCGGACGGAGAACTCTCACGAGCAGTACTTC,CASSPARTENSHEQYF
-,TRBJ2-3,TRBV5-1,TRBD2,TGCGCCAGCAGCTTGGGACTAGCGGGAGTACCAGATACGCAGTATTTT,CASSLGLAGVPDTQYF
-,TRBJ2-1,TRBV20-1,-,TGCAGTGCTCCCTCCGGCCAAGGTGAGCAGTTCTTC,CSAPSGQGEQFF
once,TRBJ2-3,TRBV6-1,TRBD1,TGTGCCAGCATTTACAGGGGAGATACGCAGTATTTT,CASIYRGDTQYF
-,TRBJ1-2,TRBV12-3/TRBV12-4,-,TGTGCCAGCAGTCCCCTGGGAGTTGCTAACTATGGCTACACCTTC,CASSPLGVANYGYTF
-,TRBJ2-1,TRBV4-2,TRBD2,TGTGCCAGCAGCCAAGGGGGGACTAGCCTTTACAATGAGCAGTTCTTC,CASSQGGTSLYNEQFF
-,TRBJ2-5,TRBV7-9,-,TGTGCCAGCAGCTTGGTTACAGCAGGGATTTTTGAGACCCAGTACTTC,CASSLVTAGIFETQYF
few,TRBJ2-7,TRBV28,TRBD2,TGTGCCAGCGGACCGGGACTAGCATTCGAGCAGTACTTC,CASGPGLAFEQYF
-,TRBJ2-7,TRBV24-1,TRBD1,TGTGCCACCAGTGGCGAGGGACAGGGGGATTTCCGTTACGAGCAGTACTTC,CATSGEGQGDFRYEQYF
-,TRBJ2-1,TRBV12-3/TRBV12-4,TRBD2,TGTGCCAGCACCCCGGGACTAGCGGCCTCCTACAATGAGCAGTTCTTC,CASTPGLAASYNEQFF
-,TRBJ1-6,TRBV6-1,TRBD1,TGTGCCAGCAGCGTTATGACAGGGACGGGTTCACCCCTCCACTTT,CASSVMTGTGSPLHF
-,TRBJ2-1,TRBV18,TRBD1,TGTGCCAGCTCACGTACCGGGACAGGGCCTATATCCTACAATGAGCAGTTCTTC,CASSRTGTGPISYNEQFF
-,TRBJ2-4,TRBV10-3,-,TGTGCCATCAGTGATCAGCAAGGTTTTGGGAACATTCAGTACTTC,CAISDQQGFGNIQYF
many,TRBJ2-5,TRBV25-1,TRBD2,TGTGCCAGCAGTAAGTGGGAGGGCCAAGAGACCCAGTACTTC,CASSKWEGQETQYF
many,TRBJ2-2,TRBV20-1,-,TGCAGTGTCCAGTATCCGAACACCGGGGAGCTGTTTTTT,CSVQYPNTGELFF
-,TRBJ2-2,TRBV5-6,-,TGTGCCAGCAGCGGGGGAAATACCGGGGAGCTGTTTTTT,CASSGGNTGELFF
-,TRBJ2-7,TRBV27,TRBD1,TGTGCCAGCACTCATGGAACCGGGACAGGGACCTACGAGCAGTACTTC,CASTHGTGTGTYEQYF
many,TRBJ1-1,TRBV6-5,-,TGTGCCAGCAGTTACTCGCTCCCAGGGACTGAAGCTTTCTTT,CASSYSLPGTEAFF
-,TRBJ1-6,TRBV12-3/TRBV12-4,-,TGTGCCAGCAGAAAAGGGGAGAAACGCTATAATTCACCCCTCCACTTT,CASRKGEKRYNSPLHF
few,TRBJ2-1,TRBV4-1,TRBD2,TGCGCCAGCAGCCAATCGAGACTAGCGGGAGGCTACAATGAGCAGTTCTTC,CASSQSRLAGGYNEQFF
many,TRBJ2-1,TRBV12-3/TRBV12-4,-,TGTGCCAGCAGTCCCGAGCCTAATGAGCAGTTCTTC,CASSPEPNEQFF
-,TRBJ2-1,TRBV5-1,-,TGCGCCAGCAGCTTTGGAGGGAGAGGCTACAATGAGCAGTTCTTC,CASSFGGRGYNEQFF
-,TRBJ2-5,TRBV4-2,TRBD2,TGTGCCAGCAGCCAAGATGGGGAGGGTCCGGGACTAGCAACGCGAGAGACCCAGTACTTC,CASSQDGEGPGLATRETQYF
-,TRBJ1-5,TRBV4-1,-,TGCGCCAGCAGCCAAGATAAGGCGGCGTATAGCAATCAGCCCCAGCATTTT,CASSQDKAAYSNQPQHF
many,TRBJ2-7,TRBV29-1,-,TGCAGCGTCCGGGACGGAGGCGACGGCGAGCAGTACTTC,CSVRDGGDGEQYF
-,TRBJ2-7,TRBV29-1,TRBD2,TGCAGCGTCCGTGGACTAGCGGGTACCTACGAGCAGTACTTC,CSVRGLAGTYEQYF
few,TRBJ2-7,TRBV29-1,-,TGCAGCGCCACAGACTACGAGCAGTACTTC,CSATDYEQYF
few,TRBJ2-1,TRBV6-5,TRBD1,TGTGCCAGCGATCCCCGGGACAGCTACGTTAATGAGCAGTTCTTC,CASDPRDSYVNEQFF
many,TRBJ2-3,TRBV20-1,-,TGCAGTGCTGGTGTTGGGGTTGCAGATACGCAGTATTTT,CSAGVGVADTQYF
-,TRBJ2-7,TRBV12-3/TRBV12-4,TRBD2,TGTGCCAGCAGCTTAGCGGGAGGGCTAACCTACGAGCAGTACTTC,CASSLAGGLTYEQYF
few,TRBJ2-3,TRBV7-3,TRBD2,TGTGCCAGCAGCTCCAGGGCAGCGGGAGGGGCAGATACGCAGTATTTT,CASSSRAAGGADTQYF
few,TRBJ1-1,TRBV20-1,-,TGCAGTCCAGCAGGACAGTACACTGAAGCTTTCTTT,CSPAGQYTEAFF
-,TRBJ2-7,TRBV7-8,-,TGTGCCAGCAGCTTAGTGGCAGGAGCGGGTATGCTACGAAGGGAGCAGTACTTC,CASSLVAGAGMLRREQYF
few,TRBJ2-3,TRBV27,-,TGTGCCAGCAGTTTATCCCTTGGGCGGATCACAGATACGCAGTATTTT,CASSLSLGRITDTQYF
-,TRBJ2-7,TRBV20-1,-,TGCAGTGCTAGAGCAGGACGGTCCTACGAGCAGTACTTC,CSARAGRSYEQYF
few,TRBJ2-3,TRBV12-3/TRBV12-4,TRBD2,TGTGCCAGCAGGCTGTTCAGCGGGGGGACCACAGATACGCAGTATTTT,CASRLFSGGTTDTQYF